The 10 T cell receptor beta chains reported below all come from one sample, sequenced in a study of graft-versus-host responses after intestinal transplantation. Produced via immunoSEQ multiplex PCR; TCRdb's table is partial and in-frame only. The sample carries some 40,000 clones, about 93% recorded once. The antigens of these receptors remain unknown. The source material was unstimulated CD8+ T cells sorted from spleen or lymph node cells, sampled before transplant. These receptors were obtained from a human donor who was the organ donor for an intestinal transplant.

This clone was seen only once. The V gene is TRBV15, the J gene TRBJ1-1, with 9 positions matching TRBD1. Trimming cost V 3 bases and J 8 bases; bases outside gene matches: 7. The CDR3 length is 14 residues. CDR1 is LNHNV and CDR2 is YYDKDF in the germline V gene (reference sequence). DNA for the CDR3: TGTGCCACCAGCAGTGTGACCGGGACAGGGGAAGCTTTCTTT. Translated: CATSSVTGTGEAFF.

This chain links TRBV9 with TRBJ2-7; TRBD1 agrees at 7 bases. Losses at the gene ends were 0 bases for V and 3 bases for J; bases not matched to a gene: 9. This CDR3 has 16 amino acids. Germline V gives CDR1 SGDLS, CDR2 YYNGEE. This CDR3 reads CASSVGITGAGYEQYF. In DNA, the CDR3 is TGTGCCAGCAGCGTAGGAATAACAGGGGCCGGCTACGAGCAGTACTTC. Using reference TRBV9 and TRBJ2-7 for the parts outside the CDR3, the full variable domain is DSGVTQTPKHLITATGQRVTLRCSPRSGDLSVYWYQQSLDQGLQFLIQYYNGEERAKGNILERFSAQQFPDLHSELNLSSLELGDSALYFCASSVGITGAGYEQYFGPGTRLTVT.

On this clone itself: This likely reflects a read error, since a far larger clone is one base away. This rearrangement joins TRBV11-3 to TRBJ2-7; 7 bases line up with TRBD1. The CDR3 totals 13 residues. Germline-derived CDR1 and CDR2 are SGHNT and YENEEA. Trimming removed 5 bases from V and 6 bases from J; junction bases left unmatched: 7. CDR3 sequence: CASSQRTGREQYF. Written as DNA, the CDR3 is TGTGCCAGCAGCCAAAGGACAGGACGCGAGCAGTACTTC.

The chain carries TRBV19 and TRBJ1-5, with a weak D call TRBD1 (5 bases). V gave up 7 bases and J gave up 8 bases, with 12 bases separating them. The CDR3 totals 12 residues. CDR1 is LNHDA, CDR2 SQIVND, per germline (reference sequence). CDR3 residues: CASNVGGKPQHF. Here the CDR3 DNA reads TGTGCCAGTAACGTCGGGGGTAAGCCCCAGCATTTT.

J is TRBJ2-3 and V is TRBV28; D not resolved. CDR1 MDHEN and CDR2 SYDVKM come from the germline V gene. The CDR3 has 14 amino acids. Trimming took 10 bases from V and 2 from J, leaving 16 bases between them. CDR3 DNA: TGTGCCACTACAACCGGGTCCCTCACAGATACGCAGTATTTT. This encodes CATTTGSLTDTQYF.

The chain links TRBV2 to TRBJ2-7; 11 bases map to TRBD2. Germline lookup yields CDR1 SNHLY and CDR2 FYNNEI. Unmatched junction bases numbered 3, after V lost 5 bases and J lost 0 bases. This CDR3 is built from 15 residues. CDR3 loop: CASSPTSGSSYEQYF. DNA for the CDR3: TGTGCCAGCAGTCCCACTAGCGGGAGCTCCTACGAGCAGTACTTC.

The chain has TRBV5-1 and TRBJ2-7; 10 positions match TRBD1. Germline CDR1 reads SGHRS; CDR2 reads YFSETQ. J gave up 5 bases and V 4 bases, and 3 bases lay outside the gene matches. This CDR3 is 13 amino acids long. CDR3 region: CASSVDRGDEQYF. In DNA form, the CDR3 reads TGCGCCAGCAGCGTGGACAGGGGGGACGAGCAGTACTTC.

The chain joins TRBV28 to TRBJ2-3; D gene uncertain. V lost 5 bases and J 1 base, leaving 19 bases between the germline ends. CDR1 is MDHEN, CDR2 SYDVKM, per germline. This CDR3 is 17 amino acids long. CDR3 protein: CASSPSIAVTGTDTQYF. Here the CDR3 DNA reads TGTGCCAGCAGTCCTTCCATTGCGGTTACGGGCACAGATACGCAGTATTTT.

CDR3: CASNEGGNYGYTF. The CDR3 DNA is TGTGCCAGCAACGAGGGAGGTAACTATGGCTACACCTTC. V and J are TRBV6-5 and TRBJ1-2; no reliable D call. Trimming removed 7 bases from V and 1 base from J, with 10 bases in between. The CDR3 has 13 amino acids. Per germline, CDR1 MNHEY and CDR2 SVGAGI.

The genes are TRBV14 and TRBJ2-3, with 8 bases identical to TRBD2. This CDR3 is 15 amino acids long. The germline V gene has CDR1 SGHDN and CDR2 FVKESK. V shed 1 base and J 1 base; nucleotides not matched to a gene: 1. CDR3 nucleotide sequence: TGTGCCAGCAGCCAAGTCGGGAGGGGCACAGATACGCAGTATTTT. Translation: CASSQVGRGTDTQYF. Together with reference TRBV14 and TRBJ2-3, the CDR3 gives the full variable domain: EAGVTQFPSHSVIEKGQTVTLRCDPISGHDNLYWYRRVMGKEIKFLLHFVKESKQDESGMPNNRFLAERTGGTYSTLKVQPAELEDSGVYFCASSQVGRGTDTQYFGPGTRLTVL.